This TCR beta chain emerged from a study of vaccination effects on CD4 cells after COVID-19. The CDR3 has 13 amino acids. V was cut by 4 bases and J by 3 bases, with 11 bases left in between. Germline CDR1 SGHRS, CDR2 YFSETQ. Before sequencing took place, the ViraFEST assay used viral peptide pools to expand antigen-specific CD4+ T cells. Culture proceeded for nine to eleven days, and CD4+ T cells were then isolated. Nucleocapsid antibodies were negative in the vaccine recipients, who had never had SARS-CoV-2 infection. TCRdb keeps only in-frame clones here, not all; method: immunoSEQ multiplex PCR. The data contain about 11,000 clones, approximately 74% of them seen just once; the ten biggest clones take up approximately 24%. This clone showed up just once. Its antigen is not identified.

This clonotype originated in a human donor who received a COVID-19 vaccine. The material sequenced was CD4+ T cells from PBMCs cultured with HCoV-229E spike peptides, taken before COVID-19 vaccination. The V call is TRBV5-1, the J call TRBJ2-7; tentatively, D is TRBD2 (6 bases). The CDR3 coding sequence is TGCGCCAGCAGCCCGGGACTCATCTACGAGCAGTACTTC. It is translated as CASSPGLIYEQYF.